Below, 10 T cell receptor beta chains from the same sample are listed, as sequenced in a study of CD8 T cells in Susac syndrome. Random hexamers were used to reverse transcribe the RNA input (about 0.5 to 1 ug). TCRdb recomputed calls from the immunoSEQ multiplex PCR reads with MiXCR, one row per CDR3 protein. This sample has 100,000 to 150,000 distinct CDR3 sequences; around 94% occur once, and the top ten carry over 0.065%. Sequenced: CD4+ T cells from PBMCs. The receptor source for this set is a human donor in good health.

This rearrangement joins TRBV18 to TRBJ1-1, with 7 bases lining up with TRBD1. V gave up 3 bases and J gave up 1 base; unmatched junction bases: 5. This CDR3 contains 15 residues. Germline V gives CDR1 KGHSH, CDR2 LQKENI. The chain's CDR3 is CASSPPTGTNTEAFF. The CDR3 DNA is TGTGCCAGCTCACCCCCGACAGGGACGAACACTGAAGCTTTCTTT.

V usage is TRBV7-9 and J usage is TRBJ2-1, with a possible D match to TRBD2 (5 bases). The CDR3 spans 14 residues. Trimming pared 5 bases from V and 6 bases from J, leaving 14 bases between. CDR1 and CDR2 (germline): SEHNR, FQNEAQ (reference sequence). DNA for the CDR3: TGTGCCAGCAGCGTCGAGGGCCCTACCAATGAGCAGTTCTTC. The encoded protein is CASSVEGPTNEQFF.

The CDR3 region is CASSGGTSRQETQYF. The CDR3 nucleotides read TGTGCCAGCAGCGGGGGGACTAGCAGACAAGAGACCCAGTACTTC. V is TRBV5-4 and J is TRBJ2-5; TRBD2 matches 9 bases. Losses at the gene ends were 4 bases for V and 2 bases for J; bases not matched to a gene: 6. Germline V lookup: CDR1 SGHNT, CDR2 YYREEE (reference sequence). The CDR3 contains 15 residues.

The chain couples TRBV3-1 to TRBJ2-7, with D possibly called TRBD1 or TRBD2 (5 bases each). Trimming took 4 bases from V and 4 from J, leaving 11 bases between them. The germline CDR1 and CDR2 sequences are LGHDT and YNNKEL (reference sequence). This CDR3 is built from 13 residues. The CDR3 coding sequence is TGTGCCAGCAGCCTTCGGGACGCGTACGAGCAGTACTTC. It specifies CASSLRDAYEQYF.

The chain is built from TRBV19 and TRBJ1-1, with D maybe TRBD1 (5 bases). Trimming removed 1 base at V and 5 bases at J, with 11 bases between. This CDR3 region has 14 residues. In germline, CDR1 is LNHDA, CDR2 SQIVND (reference sequence). Here the CDR3 DNA reads TGTGCCAGTAGTATAGTTCGGGGGGGGACTGAAGCTTTCTTT. It translates to CASSIVRGGTEAFF.

V gene TRBV7-2 combines with J gene TRBJ2-1, with D unclear. CDR3 size: 11 residues. The ends were cut back, 5 bases at V and 9 bases at J, with 8 bases in the middle. The germline gives CDR1 SGHTA, CDR2 FQGNSA. CDR3 region: CASSPSSEQFF. The CDR3 DNA reads TGTGCCAGCAGCCCATCTAGTGAGCAGTTCTTC. The full variable domain, rest sourced from reference TRBV7-2 and TRBJ2-1, is GAGVSQSPSNKVTEKGKDVELRCDPISGHTALYWYRQSLGQGLEFLIYFQGNSAPDKSGLPSDRFSAERTGGSVSTLTIQRTQQEDSAVYLCASSPSSEQFFGPGTRLTVL.

The chain uses TRBV5-1 and TRBJ2-2, with D perhaps assigned TRBD1 or TRBD2 (5 bases each). Germline lookup yields CDR1 SGHRS and CDR2 YFSETQ. V was shortened by 3 bases and J by 6 bases, with 9 bases between the two germline ends. The CDR3 has 13 residues. CDR3 region: CASSSMGAGELFF. DNA for the CDR3: TGCGCCAGCAGCTCAATGGGGGCCGGGGAGCTGTTTTTT.

CDR3 in amino acids: CASSLRLGATNEQYF. In DNA, the CDR3 is TGCGCCAGTTCCCTACGATTAGGGGCTACCAACGAGCAGTACTTC. The V and J genes are TRBV5-1 and TRBJ2-7, with D possibly being TRBD1 (5 bases). The CDR3 is 15 residues long. Germline V gene data show CDR1 as SGHRS and CDR2 as YFSETQ. V lost 8 bases, J lost 5 bases, and 23 bases lay in between.

V and J are TRBV20-1 and TRBJ2-7; 8 bases match TRBD2. The CDR3 totals 16 residues. Germline values: CDR1 DFQATT, CDR2 SNEGSKA (reference sequence). V was pared by 5 bases and J by 1 base, with 13 bases of the junction left unmatched. The CDR3 loop is CSAFQTLAGISYEQYF. The CDR3 nucleotides read TGCAGTGCTTTTCAAACTCTAGCGGGTATTTCCTACGAGCAGTACTTC.

The V gene is TRBV20-1, the J gene TRBJ1-1; 7 bases line up with TRBD1. CDR3 length: 14 amino acids. CDR1 and CDR2 from the germline V gene are DFQATT and SNEGSKA (reference sequence). After removal of 0 bases from V and 1 base from J, the junction contained 2 bases not matched to a gene. DNA of the CDR3: TGCAGTGCTAGAGACGGGACAGCGAACACTGAAGCTTTCTTT. Encoded protein: CSARDGTANTEAFF.